Listed below are T cell receptor beta chains from one sample, sequenced in a study of blood T cell repertoires in COVID-19. The assay was immunoSEQ multiplex PCR, and TCRdb's table has in-frame clones only and misses some. The sample lists 150,000 to 200,000 clones, about nine tenths occurring once. Input material: peripheral blood. Every receptor here comes from a man in his forties or fifties with acute or convalescent COVID-19. Both conserved end residues are part of each CDR3. Fields, in order: CDR3 DNA, CDR3 protein, J gene, D gene, V gene, clone size. The D gene is left open where the match is weak. Expanded clones get a size class; other rows say once, few or many, or leave the size out.

TGTGCCAGTAGTATAGATCATCGGAGACAGGGGGACACTGAAGCTTTCTTT | CASSIDHRRQGDTEAFF | TRBJ1-1 | TRBD1 | TRBV19 | -
TGTGCCAGCAGCGCCTTCGCGGGAGTCACAGATACGCAGTATTTT | CASSAFAGVTDTQYF | TRBJ2-3 | TRBD2 | TRBV5-4 | -
TGTGCCACCCAACTGACAGAGACTAACTATGGCTACACCTTC | CATQLTETNYGYTF | TRBJ1-2 | - | TRBV19 | few
TGTGCCACCGGGAGTAACTATGGCTACACCTTC | CATGSNYGYTF | TRBJ1-2 | - | TRBV24-1 | -
TGTGCCACCAGTGAGGGGGACAGGGGGCAGTACTTC | CATSEGDRGQYF | TRBJ2-7 | TRBD1 | TRBV24-1 | -
TGTGCCACCAGCAGAGATAAGGGGATGAATCAGCCCCAGCATTTT | CATSRDKGMNQPQHF | TRBJ1-5 | - | TRBV15 | -
TGTGCCAGCAGCGCACGGGGGGGGACCACAGATACGCAGTATTTT | CASSARGGTTDTQYF | TRBJ2-3 | TRBD2 | TRBV9 | -
TGTGCCTGGAGTAAACAGACGAACACCGGGGAGCTGTTTTTT | CAWSKQTNTGELFF | TRBJ2-2 | - | TRBV30 | -
TGTGCCAGCAGACTCTCCGGGACAGCTAACACTGAAGCTTTCTTT | CASRLSGTANTEAFF | TRBJ1-1 | TRBD1 | TRBV27 | -
TGCGCCAGCAGTGGATCGGGCGGGGGTTCTCAGCCCCAGCATTTT | CASSGSGGGSQPQHF | TRBJ1-5 | - | TRBV10-2 | few
TGTGCCAGCAGTCTTACAGGGTCGGGTGAAAAACTGTTTTTT | CASSLTGSGEKLFF | TRBJ1-4 | - | TRBV9 | -
TGTGCCAGCAGCGGGTTAGCGGGAGGACTCTCCGAGCAGTACTTC | CASSGLAGGLSEQYF | TRBJ2-7 | TRBD2 | TRBV9 | -
TGCGCCAGCAGCGCAAACACGGGGGAAGAGACCCAGTACTTC | CASSANTGEETQYF | TRBJ2-5 | - | TRBV4-3 | -
TGTGCCACCTCCTCGGACAGGGACACTGAAGCTTTCTTT | CATSSDRDTEAFF | TRBJ1-1 | TRBD1 | TRBV15 | -
TGTGCCAGCTCACCAACCCTAGCGGCGAACAATAATGGCGGGGAGCTGTTTTTT | CASSPTLAANNNGGELFF | TRBJ2-2 | TRBD2 | TRBV18 | -
TGTGCCAGCAGCCGGGACAGGGCTGGAAACACCATATATTTT | CASSRDRAGNTIYF | TRBJ1-3 | TRBD1 | TRBV27 | -
TGTGCCAGCAGTCCAGGGCCCGGGGAGCTGTTTTTT | CASSPGPGELFF | TRBJ2-2 | - | TRBV12-3/TRBV12-4 | -
TGTGCCAGCTGGAGGCTAGCGCCTGACCACAACAATGAGCAGTTCTTC | CASWRLAPDHNNEQFF | TRBJ2-1 | - | TRBV5-4 | -